The present entry profiles one T cell receptor (beta chain) with its context. What this receptor recognizes is not known. Per-nucleotide qualities are absent, and no much larger clonotype sits a single base away. The library came from the immunoSEQ multiplex PCR assay. The table was pulled from immuneACCESS by TCRdb, which kept in-frame rearrangements only. Such tables lose some clones; where checked, under half of the loss comes from unresolved V genes, and the rest has no known cause. Across this sample there are under 150,000 clones, with about 88% seen only once. The top ten clonotypes cover approximately 9% of the sample. This entry is derived from a study of control samples from healthy donors and cancer patients (dated by TCRdb to 2020 to 2021). Via the germline V gene (reference sequence), CDR1 is GTSNPN and CDR2 SVGIG. There are 14 amino acids in the CDR3, from cysteine to phenylalanine inclusive. The kept DNA is CDR3 alone, 42 bases in frame from the first base. V loses 3 bases of germline sequence and J loses 0 bases, and the interval between the two ends is 12 bases.

Sequenced input: blood. This clonotype originated in a woman aged 25 to 39 in good health. The chain employs TRBV30 and TRBJ2-7; possibly the D gene is TRBD1, per 6 matching bases. Here the CDR3 is given as CAWRPDSFSYEQYF. The nucleotides read TGTGCCTGGAGACCGGACAGTTTCTCCTACGAGCAGTACTTC.